One sample yielded the 14 T cell receptor beta chains listed below, sequenced in a study of CD4+ T cells in melanoma. Using immunoSEQ multiplex PCR, the repertoire was profiled, and TCRdb retains in-frame clones only, with some absent. The sample lists about 140,000 clones, 85% to 95% seen once, with 1.5% in the top ten. The receptors shown here come from a human donor with melanoma.

The chain couples TRBV7-8 to TRBJ2-6; unclear D gene. This CDR3 has 15 residues. Germline CDR1 reads SGHVS; CDR2 reads FQNEAQ. With 5 bases removed from V and 4 bases from J, the gap between germline ends came to 12 bases. Here the CDR3 DNA reads TGTGCCAGCAGCCCGCAGCTGTCCGGGGCCAACGTCCTGACTTTC. Protein: CASSPQLSGANVLTF.

The V and J genes are TRBV5-1 and TRBJ2-3; D remains unclear. Trimming left V 4 bases short and J 4 bases short, with 13 bases between. The CDR3 sequence is 14 residues long. CDR1 and CDR2 from the germline V gene are SGHRS and YFSETQ. CDR3: CASSGGRASDTQYF. CDR3 bases: TGCGCCAGCAGCGGTGGCAGAGCATCAGATACGCAGTATTTT.

V gene TRBV30 combines with J gene TRBJ1-1; no definite D call. The CDR3 loop spans 14 amino acids. V dropped 3 bases and J dropped 0 bases, with 11 bases sitting between them. Germline V gene data show CDR1 as GTSNPN and CDR2 as SVGIG (reference sequence). Here the CDR3 reads CAWSGQVLNTEAFF. CDR3 in DNA: TGTGCCTGGAGCGGGCAGGTACTGAACACTGAAGCTTTCTTT. The full variable domain, with the rest looked up from reference TRBV30 and TRBJ1-1, is SQTIHQWPATLVQPVGSPLSLECTVEGTSNPNLYWYRQAAGRGLQLLFYSVGIGQISSEVPQNLSASRPQDRQFILSSKKLLLSDSGFYLCAWSGQVLNTEAFFGQGTRLTVV.

V is TRBV9 and J is TRBJ2-7, with a weak D call TRBD1 (6 bases). The V gene lost 2 bases and the J gene lost 2 bases, with 11 bases spanning the gap. From germline, CDR1 is SGDLS and CDR2 YYNGEE. The CDR3 length is 14 residues. CDR3 residues: CASSVGDTPYEQYF. For the CDR3, the DNA is TGTGCCAGCAGCGTTGGGGACACCCCCTACGAGCAGTACTTC.

The chain links TRBV14 to TRBJ2-6; D gene unclear. Trimming took 5 bases from V and 1 from J, leaving 9 bases between them. Looked up from germline, CDR1 is SGHDN and CDR2 is FVKESK. The CDR3 totals 15 residues. This CDR3 is CASSNGYSGANVLTF. In DNA, the CDR3 is TGTGCCAGCAGCAACGGTTATTCTGGGGCCAACGTCCTGACTTTC.

This chain links TRBV18 with TRBJ2-5, with D unclear. Germline CDR1 is KGHSH and CDR2 is LQKENI. V was clipped by 8 bases and J by 3 bases, with 10 bases between them. The CDR3 loop spans 12 amino acids. CDR3 in amino acids: CASRLSEETQYF. As DNA, the CDR3 is TGTGCCAGCCGCCTAAGTGAAGAGACCCAGTACTTC.

The chain recombines TRBV18 with TRBJ2-7; D not resolved. V lost 2 bases to trimming and J lost 3 bases, with 14 bases between them. The germline V gene encodes CDR1 KGHSH and CDR2 LQKENI. The length of the CDR3 is 15 residues. In nucleotides, the CDR3 is TGTGCCAGCTCACCATTGTCGGCCGTTGGCTACGAGCAGTACTTC. Its translation is CASSPLSAVGYEQYF.

This chain joins TRBV5-1 and TRBJ2-2, with D perhaps TRBD2 (5 bases). The CDR3 is 15 amino acids. Deletions cut 0 bases from V and 2 bases from J, with 8 bases between. CDR1 and CDR2 from the germline V gene are SGHRS and YFSETQ. CDR3: CASSLVSGNTGELFF. In DNA, the CDR3 is TGCGCCAGCAGCTTGGTTTCGGGAAACACCGGGGAGCTGTTTTTT.

The chain links TRBV7-3 to TRBJ2-3; 9 nucleotides line up with TRBD1. There are 14 residues in the CDR3. Trimming took 5 bases from V and 4 from J; bases not matched to a gene: 4. Germline V gene sequence: CDR1 SGHTA, CDR2 FQGTGA. CDR3 loop: CASSPQGAADTQYF. In DNA, the CDR3 is TGTGCCAGCAGCCCACAGGGGGCCGCAGATACGCAGTATTTT.

CDR3 loop: CASQLAGGRYNEQFF. The DNA of the CDR3 is TGCGCCAGTCAGTTAGCGGGGGGAAGGTACAATGAGCAGTTCTTC. The genes are TRBV10-2 and TRBJ2-1; 10 bases agree with TRBD2. Trimming at V came to 9 bases and at J to 4 bases, leaving 9 bases not matched to a gene. CDR1 and CDR2 from the germline V gene are WSHSY and SAAADI. CDR3 size: 15 residues.

The chain couples TRBV9 to TRBJ2-2, with 7 bases fitting TRBD2. The length of the CDR3 is 15 residues. V trimming: 0 bases; J trimming: 6 bases; junction bases outside the gene matches: 5. Germline values: CDR1 SGDLS, CDR2 YYNGEE. The CDR3 coding sequence is TGTGCCAGCAGCGTAGAAATGGGGGGGGCCGGGGAGCTGTTTTTT. It encodes CASSVEMGGAGELFF.

This clone has just one count. The rearrangement joins TRBV4-2 to TRBJ1-5, with D perhaps matching TRBD1 (6 bases). Germline V gene sequence: CDR1 LGHNA, CDR2 YNFKEQ. The CDR3 spans 14 residues. Trimming removed 1 base from V and 2 bases from J, with 6 bases in between. The DNA for the CDR3 is TGTGCCAGCAGCCAAGGGACAGGCAATCAGCCCCAGCATTTT. This encodes CASSQGTGNQPQHF.

The chain carries TRBV27 and TRBJ1-5; no firm D call. CDR3 length: 14 residues. The germline V gene has CDR1 MNHEY and CDR2 SMNVEV (reference sequence). Trimming left V 5 bases short and J 0 bases short, with 8 bases between. CDR3 sequence: CASSPLDSNQPQHF. The CDR3 bases are TGTGCCAGCAGTCCCTTGGATAGCAATCAGCCCCAGCATTTT.

This rearrangement joins TRBV5-4 to TRBJ1-2; 7 nucleotides match TRBD1. Losses at the gene ends were 4 bases for V and 8 bases for J; bases not matched to a gene: 8. The length of the CDR3 is 13 residues. Germline values: CDR1 SGHNT, CDR2 YYREEE (reference sequence). Here the CDR3 reads CASSVEGARGYTF. In DNA, the CDR3 is TGTGCCAGCAGCGTAGAGGGGGCGCGGGGCTACACCTTC.